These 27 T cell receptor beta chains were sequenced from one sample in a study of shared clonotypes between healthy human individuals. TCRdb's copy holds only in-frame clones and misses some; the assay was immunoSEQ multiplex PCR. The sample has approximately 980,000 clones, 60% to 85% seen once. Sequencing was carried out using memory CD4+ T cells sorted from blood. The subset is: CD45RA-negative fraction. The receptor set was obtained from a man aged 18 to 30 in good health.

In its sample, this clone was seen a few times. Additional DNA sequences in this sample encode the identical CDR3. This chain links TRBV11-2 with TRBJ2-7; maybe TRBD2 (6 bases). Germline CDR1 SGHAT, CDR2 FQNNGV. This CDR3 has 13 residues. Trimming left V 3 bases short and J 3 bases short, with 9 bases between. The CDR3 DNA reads TGTGCCAGCAGCTTGGGAGGAGTCTACGAGCAGTACTTC. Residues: CASSLGGVYEQYF.

The CDR3 DNA reads TGTGCCAGCAGCCCCGACAGGAATTCACCCCTCCACTTT. It is translated as CASSPDRNSPLHF. This chain uses TRBV6-4 with TRBJ1-6; TRBD1 is a possible D gene (6 bases). V lost 6 bases and J 7 bases, leaving 10 bases between the germline ends. Germline CDR1 and CDR2: MRHNA and SNTAGT. CDR3 length equals 13 residues.

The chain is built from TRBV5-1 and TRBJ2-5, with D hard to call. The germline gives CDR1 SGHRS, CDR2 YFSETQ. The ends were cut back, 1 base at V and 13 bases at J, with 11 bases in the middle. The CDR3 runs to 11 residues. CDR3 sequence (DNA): TGCGCCAGCAGCTTGAATGACCTCTGGTACTTC. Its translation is CASSLNDLWYF.

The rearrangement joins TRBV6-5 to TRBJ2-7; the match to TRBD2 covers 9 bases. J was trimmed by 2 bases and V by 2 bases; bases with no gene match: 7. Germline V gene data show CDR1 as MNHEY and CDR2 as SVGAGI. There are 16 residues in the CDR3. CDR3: CASSYAGSGSPYEQYF. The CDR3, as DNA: TGTGCCAGCAGTTACGCTGGTAGCGGGAGCCCCTACGAGCAGTACTTC.

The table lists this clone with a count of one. CDR3 region: CASSSGLAGGSGETQYF. The CDR3 DNA reads as TGTGCCAGCAGCTCCGGACTAGCGGGAGGAAGCGGAGAGACCCAGTACTTC. This chain uses TRBV5-6 with TRBJ2-5; TRBD2 matches at 14 bases. This CDR3 is 17 amino acids long. The V gene end was trimmed by 3 bases and the J gene end by 4 bases; junction bases not matched to a gene: 8. From germline, CDR1 is SGHDT and CDR2 YYEEEE.

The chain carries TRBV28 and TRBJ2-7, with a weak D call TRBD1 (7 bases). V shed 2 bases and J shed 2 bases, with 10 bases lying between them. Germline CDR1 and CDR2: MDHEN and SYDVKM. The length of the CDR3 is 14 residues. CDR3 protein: CASSLQGGTYEQYF. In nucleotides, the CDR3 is TGTGCCAGCAGTTTACAGGGGGGAACCTACGAGCAGTACTTC.

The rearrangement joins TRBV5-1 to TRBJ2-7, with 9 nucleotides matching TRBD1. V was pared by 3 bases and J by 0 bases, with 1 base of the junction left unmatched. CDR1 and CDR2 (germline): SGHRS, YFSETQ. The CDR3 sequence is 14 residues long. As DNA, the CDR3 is TGCGCCAGCAGCTCACAGGGGGCCTCCTACGAGCAGTACTTC. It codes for CASSSQGASYEQYF.

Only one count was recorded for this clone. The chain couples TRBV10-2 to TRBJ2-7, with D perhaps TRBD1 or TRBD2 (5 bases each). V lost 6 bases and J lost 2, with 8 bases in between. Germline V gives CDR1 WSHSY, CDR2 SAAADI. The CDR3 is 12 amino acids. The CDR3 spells CASSGATYEQYF. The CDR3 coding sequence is TGCGCCAGCAGCGGGGCCACCTACGAGCAGTACTTC.

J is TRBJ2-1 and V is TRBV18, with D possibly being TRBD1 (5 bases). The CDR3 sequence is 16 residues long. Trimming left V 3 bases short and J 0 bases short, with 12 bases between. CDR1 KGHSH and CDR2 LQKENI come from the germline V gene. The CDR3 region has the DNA TGTGCCAGCTCACCGCCCCAGGGTAGCTCCTACAATGAGCAGTTCTTC. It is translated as CASSPPQGSSYNEQFF.

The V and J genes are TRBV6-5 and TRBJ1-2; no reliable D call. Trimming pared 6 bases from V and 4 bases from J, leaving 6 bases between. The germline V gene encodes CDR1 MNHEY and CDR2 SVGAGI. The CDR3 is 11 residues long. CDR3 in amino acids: CASSDPYGYTF. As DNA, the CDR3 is TGTGCCAGCAGCGACCCCTATGGCTACACCTTC.

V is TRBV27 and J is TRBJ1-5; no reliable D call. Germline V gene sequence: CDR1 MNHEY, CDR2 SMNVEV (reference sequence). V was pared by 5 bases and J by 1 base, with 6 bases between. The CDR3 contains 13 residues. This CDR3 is CASSLESNQPQHF. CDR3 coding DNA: TGTGCCAGCAGTCTCGAGAGCAATCAGCCCCAGCATTTT.

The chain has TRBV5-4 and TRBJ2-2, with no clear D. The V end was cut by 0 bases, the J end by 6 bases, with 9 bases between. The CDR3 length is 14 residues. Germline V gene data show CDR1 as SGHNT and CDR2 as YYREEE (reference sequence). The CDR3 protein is CASSLGLSSGELFF. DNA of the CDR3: TGTGCCAGCAGCTTGGGCTTGAGCTCCGGGGAGCTGTTTTTT.

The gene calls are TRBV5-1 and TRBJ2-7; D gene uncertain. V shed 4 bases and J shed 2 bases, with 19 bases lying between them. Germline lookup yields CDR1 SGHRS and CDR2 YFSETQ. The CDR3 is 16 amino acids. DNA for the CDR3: TGCGCCAGCAGCCCGTCCATGGGGATTCCTACCTACGAGCAGTACTTC. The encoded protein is CASSPSMGIPTYEQYF.

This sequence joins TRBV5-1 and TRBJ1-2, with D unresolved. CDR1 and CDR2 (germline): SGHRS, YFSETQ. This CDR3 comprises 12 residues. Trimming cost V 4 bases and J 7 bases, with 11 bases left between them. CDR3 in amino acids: CASSPGVGGYTF. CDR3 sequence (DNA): TGCGCCAGCAGCCCGGGAGTCGGTGGCTACACCTTC.

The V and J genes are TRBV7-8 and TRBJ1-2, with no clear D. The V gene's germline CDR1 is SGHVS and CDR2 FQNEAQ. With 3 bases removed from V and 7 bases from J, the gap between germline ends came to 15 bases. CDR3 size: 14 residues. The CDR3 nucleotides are TGTGCCAGCAGCTTCGGTGGAGAGGGCTTTGGCTACACCTTC. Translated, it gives CASSFGGEGFGYTF.

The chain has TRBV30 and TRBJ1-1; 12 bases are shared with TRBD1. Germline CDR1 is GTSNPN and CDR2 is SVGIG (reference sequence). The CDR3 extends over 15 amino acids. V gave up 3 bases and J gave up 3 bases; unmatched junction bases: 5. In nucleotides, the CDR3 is TGTGCCTGGAGCGCCGGGACAGGGGGCTACACTGAAGCTTTCTTT. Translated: CAWSAGTGGYTEAFF. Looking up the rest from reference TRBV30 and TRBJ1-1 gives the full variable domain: SQTIHQWPATLVQPVGSPLSLECTVEGTSNPNLYWYRQAAGRGLQLLFYSVGIGQISSEVPQNLSASRPQDRQFILSSKKLLLSDSGFYLCAWSAGTGGYTEAFFGQGTRLTVV.

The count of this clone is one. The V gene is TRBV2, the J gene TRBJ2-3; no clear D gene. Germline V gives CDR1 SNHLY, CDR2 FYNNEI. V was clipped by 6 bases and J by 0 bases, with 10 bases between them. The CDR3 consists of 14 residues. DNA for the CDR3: TGTGCCAGCAGGATCACAATGAGCACAGATACGCAGTATTTT. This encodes CASRITMSTDTQYF.

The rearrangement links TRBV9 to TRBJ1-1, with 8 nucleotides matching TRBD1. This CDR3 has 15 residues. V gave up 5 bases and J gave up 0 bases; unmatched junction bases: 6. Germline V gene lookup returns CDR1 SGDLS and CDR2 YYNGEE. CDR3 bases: TGTGCCAGCAGAGAAGGACAGGGCATGAACACTGAAGCTTTCTTT. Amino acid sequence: CASREGQGMNTEAFF. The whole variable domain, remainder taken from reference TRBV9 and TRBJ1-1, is DSGVTQTPKHLITATGQRVTLRCSPRSGDLSVYWYQQSLDQGLQFLIQYYNGEERAKGNILERFSAQQFPDLHSELNLSSLELGDSALYFCASREGQGMNTEAFFGQGTRLTVV.

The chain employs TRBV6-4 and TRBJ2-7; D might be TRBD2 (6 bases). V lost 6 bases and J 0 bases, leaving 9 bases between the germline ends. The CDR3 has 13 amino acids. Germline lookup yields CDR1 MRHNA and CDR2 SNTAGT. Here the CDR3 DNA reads TGTGCCAGCAGACCGGGAGACTCCTACGAGCAGTACTTC. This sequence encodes CASRPGDSYEQYF.

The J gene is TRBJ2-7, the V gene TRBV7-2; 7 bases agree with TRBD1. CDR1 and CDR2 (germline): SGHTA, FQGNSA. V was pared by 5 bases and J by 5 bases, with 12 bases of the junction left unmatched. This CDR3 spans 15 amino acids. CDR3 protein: CASSPYGTVAHEQYF. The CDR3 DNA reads TGTGCCAGCAGCCCATACGGGACAGTGGCTCACGAGCAGTACTTC.

CDR3 nucleotide sequence: TGTGCCAGCAGCTTCCTAGGCAGCCGAGAAGAGACCCAGTACTTC. Translated, it gives CASSFLGSREETQYF. J is TRBJ2-5 and V is TRBV2; no firm D call. Germline loops: CDR1 SNHLY, CDR2 FYNNEI. Trimming pared 6 bases from V and 3 bases from J, leaving 17 bases between. CDR3 length: 15 residues. Full variable domain (missing parts from reference TRBV2 and TRBJ2-5): EPEVTQTPSHQVTQMGQEVILRCVPISNHLYFYWYRQILGQKVEFLVSFYNNEISEKSEIFDDQFSVERPDGSNFTLKIRSTKLEDSAMYFCASSFLGSREETQYFGPGTRLLVL.

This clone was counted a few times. The CDR3 reads CASLWGANPFDTQYF. The CDR3 DNA follows: TGTGCCAGCCTGTGGGGGGCCAACCCGTTTGATACGCAGTATTTT. The V call is TRBV7-9, the J call TRBJ2-3; D tentatively reads TRBD1 or TRBD2 (6 bases each). The CDR3 totals 15 residues. Trimming cost V 8 bases and J 6 bases, with 21 bases left between them. Germline loops: CDR1 SEHNR, CDR2 FQNEAQ (reference sequence).

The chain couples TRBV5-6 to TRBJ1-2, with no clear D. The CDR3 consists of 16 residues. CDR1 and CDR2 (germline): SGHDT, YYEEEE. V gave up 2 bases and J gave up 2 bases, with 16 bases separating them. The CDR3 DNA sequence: TGTGCCAGCAGCTTTTTTCAGTTGACCGTGAACTATGGCTACACCTTC. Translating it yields CASSFFQLTVNYGYTF.

The CDR3 sequence is CASLRDSYGYTF. DNA of the CDR3: TGTGCCAGCCTACGGGACAGCTATGGCTACACCTTC. V usage is TRBV2 and J usage is TRBJ1-2; 7 bases agree with TRBD1. Losses at the gene ends were 8 bases for V and 4 bases for J; bases not matched to a gene: 4. Germline loops: CDR1 SNHLY, CDR2 FYNNEI. This CDR3 is 12 amino acids long.

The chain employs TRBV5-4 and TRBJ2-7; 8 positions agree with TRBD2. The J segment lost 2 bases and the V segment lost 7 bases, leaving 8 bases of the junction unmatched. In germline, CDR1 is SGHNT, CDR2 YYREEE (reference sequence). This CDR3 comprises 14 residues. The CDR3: CASRPSGGAYEQYF. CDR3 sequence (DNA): TGTGCCAGCCGGCCCAGCGGGGGAGCCTACGAGCAGTACTTC.

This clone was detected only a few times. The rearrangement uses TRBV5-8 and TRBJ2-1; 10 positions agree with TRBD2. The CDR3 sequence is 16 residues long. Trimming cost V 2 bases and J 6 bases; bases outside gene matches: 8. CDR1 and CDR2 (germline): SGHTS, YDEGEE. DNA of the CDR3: TGTGCCAGCAGCTTCCTAGCGGGAGTGGCTCCCAATGAGCAGTTCTTC. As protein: CASSFLAGVAPNEQFF.

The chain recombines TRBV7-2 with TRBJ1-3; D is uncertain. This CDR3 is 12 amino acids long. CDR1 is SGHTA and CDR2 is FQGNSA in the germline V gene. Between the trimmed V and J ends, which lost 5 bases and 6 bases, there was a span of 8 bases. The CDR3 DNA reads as TGTGCCAGCAGCCTTAGGGAAAACACCATATATTTT. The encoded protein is CASSLRENTIYF.